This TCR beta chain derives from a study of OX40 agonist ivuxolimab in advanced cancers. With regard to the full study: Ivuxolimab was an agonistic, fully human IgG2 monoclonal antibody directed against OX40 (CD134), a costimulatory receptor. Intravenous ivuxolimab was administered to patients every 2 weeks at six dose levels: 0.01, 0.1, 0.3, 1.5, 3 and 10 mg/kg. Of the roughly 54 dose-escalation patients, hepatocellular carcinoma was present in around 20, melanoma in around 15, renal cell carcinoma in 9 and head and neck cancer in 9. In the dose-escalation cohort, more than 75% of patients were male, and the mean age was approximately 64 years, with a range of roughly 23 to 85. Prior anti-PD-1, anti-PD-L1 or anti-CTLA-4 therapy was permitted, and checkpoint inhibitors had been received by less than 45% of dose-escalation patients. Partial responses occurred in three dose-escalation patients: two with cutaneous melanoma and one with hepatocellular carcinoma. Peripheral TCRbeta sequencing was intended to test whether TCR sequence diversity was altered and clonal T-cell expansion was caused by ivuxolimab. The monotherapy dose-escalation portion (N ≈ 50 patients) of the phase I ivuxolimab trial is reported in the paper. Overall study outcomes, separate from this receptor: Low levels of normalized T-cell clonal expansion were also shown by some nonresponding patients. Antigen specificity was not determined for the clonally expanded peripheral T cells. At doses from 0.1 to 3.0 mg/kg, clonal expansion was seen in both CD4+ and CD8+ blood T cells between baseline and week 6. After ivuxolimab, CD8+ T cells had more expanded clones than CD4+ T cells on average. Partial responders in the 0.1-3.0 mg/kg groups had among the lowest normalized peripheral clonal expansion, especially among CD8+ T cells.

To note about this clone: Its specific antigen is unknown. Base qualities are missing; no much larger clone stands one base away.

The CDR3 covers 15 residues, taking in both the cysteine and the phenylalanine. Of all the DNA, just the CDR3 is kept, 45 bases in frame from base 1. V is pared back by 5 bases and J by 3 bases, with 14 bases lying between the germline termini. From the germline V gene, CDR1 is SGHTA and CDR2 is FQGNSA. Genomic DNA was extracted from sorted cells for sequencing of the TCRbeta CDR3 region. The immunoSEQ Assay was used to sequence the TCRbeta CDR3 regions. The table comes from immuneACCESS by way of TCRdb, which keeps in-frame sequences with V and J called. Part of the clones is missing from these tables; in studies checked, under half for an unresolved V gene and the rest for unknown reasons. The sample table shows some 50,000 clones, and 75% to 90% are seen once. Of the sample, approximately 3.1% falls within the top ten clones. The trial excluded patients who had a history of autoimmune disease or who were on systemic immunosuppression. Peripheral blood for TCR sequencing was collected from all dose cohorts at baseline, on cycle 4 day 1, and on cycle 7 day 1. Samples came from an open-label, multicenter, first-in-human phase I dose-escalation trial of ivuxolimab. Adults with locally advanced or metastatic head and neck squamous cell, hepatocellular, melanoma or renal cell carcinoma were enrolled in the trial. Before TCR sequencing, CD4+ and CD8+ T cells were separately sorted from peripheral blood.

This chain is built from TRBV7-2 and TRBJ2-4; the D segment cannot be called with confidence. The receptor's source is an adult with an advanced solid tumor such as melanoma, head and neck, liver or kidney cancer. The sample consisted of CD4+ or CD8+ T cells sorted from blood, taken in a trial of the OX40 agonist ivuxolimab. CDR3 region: CASSPLASGKNIQYF. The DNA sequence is TGTGCCAGCAGCCCCCTGGCCTCCGGCAAAAACATTCAGTACTTC. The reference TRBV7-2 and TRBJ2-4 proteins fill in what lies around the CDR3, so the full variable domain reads GAGVSQSPSNKVTEKGKDVELRCDPISGHTALYWYRQSLGQGLEFLIYFQGNSAPDKSGLPSDRFSAERTGGSVSTLTIQRTQQEDSAVYLCASSPLASGKNIQYFGAGTRLSVL.